This T cell receptor (beta chain) was recovered during a study of T-cell reconstitution after alpha-beta-depleted transplantation in children. Findings and limits, study-wide: T-cell counts and diversity at one year following transplant were attributed mainly to newly produced T cells. At around two months after transplant, the alpha-beta T cells were reportedly derived from several hundred expanded clones that came from non-depleted graft cells. Recipient T cells and thymic progenitors that survived were the source of the high TCRbeta diversity seen at day 60 in some patients.

Construction of the TCRbeta library involved unique molecular identifiers. TCRdb used MiXCR to reprocess the PCR reads, holding one entry per CDR3 protein. The sample comprises about 200,000 distinct CDR3 sequences, about 7% of which are singletons, and 5.5% rests with the top ten. The table lists this clonotype with a few counts. Its antigen is unidentified. The CDR3 covers 12 residues. CDR1 SGHDT and CDR2 YYEEEE come from the germline V gene. V lost 1 base and J 15 bases, leaving 14 bases between the germline ends. The chain employs TRBV5-6 and TRBJ2-1; D possibly corresponds to TRBD2 (5 bases). This TCR was sampled from a boy under 10 years old with acute lymphoblastic leukemia, due to receive a stem cell transplant. The source material was PBMCs, sampled before TCRalphabeta/CD19-depleted stem cell transplant. CDR3: CASSLLKEEVFF. The DNA for the CDR3 is TGTGCCAGCAGCTTGCTAAAGGAGGAGGTGTTCTTC.